The 11 T cell receptor delta chains listed next were all sequenced from one sample in a study of gamma-delta chains in newborns, infants, children. TCRdb reprocessed the reads using CATT. Among approximately 5,400 delta-chain clones listed, around 18% were seen once. Specimen: blood. The source is a child who was a newborn, infant or young child, either healthy, febrile or measles-vaccinated (not recorded which).

This clone was seen a few times. Its ends do not fully match the called genes, so a read error is possible. The CDR3 region is CALGGHLPFERDEDTQYTDELIF. In nucleotides, the CDR3 is TGTGCTCTTGGGGGTCACCTTCCATTCGAAAGGGACGAGGATACACAATACACCGATGAACTCATCTTT. This rearrangement joins TRDV1 to TRDJ1; D could derive from TRDD2 or TRDD3 (6 bases each). Germline lookup yields CDR1 TSWWSYY and CDR2 QGS. The CDR3 length is 23 residues.

The J gene is given as TRDJ2, and the V gene is not called; the table names TRDD3, a call not compared with the DNA. This CDR3 is built from 18 residues. CDR3 region: CACDLLWDTAPLAAQLFF. Here the CDR3 DNA reads TGTGCCTGTGACCTCCTGTGGGATACTGCCCCTTTGGCAGCACAACTCTTTTTT.

This clone has just a few counts. The chain couples TRDV2 to TRDJ3, with D unclear. Germline CDR1 GEAIGNYY, CDR2 EKD. The CDR3 loop spans 18 amino acids. V lost 1 base and J lost 0, with 12 bases in between. In DNA form, the CDR3 reads TGTGCCTGTGACACTGGATTCGGCAGCTCCTGGGACACCCGACAGATGTTTTTC. Translated, it gives CACDTGFGSSWDTRQMFF.

This chain connects TRDV2 to TRDJ3; a possible D gene is TRDD3 (6 bases). Trimming stripped 0 bases from V and 0 bases from J, with 17 bases between. There are 20 residues in the CDR3. Germline CDR1 and CDR2: GEAIGNYY and EKD. CDR3 nucleotides: TGTGCCTGTGACACCGTCCCGGGGGAGCGTAGCTCCTGGGACACCCGACAGATGTTTTTC. Amino acids: CACDTVPGERSSWDTRQMFF.

Details on this clone: A read error may be the cause here, since a much bigger clone is one base away. The J gene was identified as TRDJ1, and no V gene was called; the tabulated D call, TRDD2, remains unverified against the DNA. The CDR3 contains 17 residues. CDR3 in DNA: TGTGCCTGTGACTCTCTTCCTACGAGTTCGTACACCGATAAACTCATCTTT. Protein sequence: CACDSLPTSSYTDKLIF.

The sample holds one count of this clone. A much larger clone differs from this one at a single base, so this may be a read error. The gene calls are TRDV3 and TRDJ2; 9 positions agree with TRDD3. The J gene, left out of TCRdb, was set here by checking the DNA against germline. Unmatched junction bases numbered 17, after V lost 0 bases and J lost 0 bases. CDR1 is TVYSNPD and CDR2 is GDNSRS in the germline V gene (reference sequence). CDR3 length: 20 residues. The CDR3 sequence is CAFSGSTGGKARTLTAQLFF. Written as DNA, the CDR3 is TGTGCCTTTAGCGGGAGTACTGGGGGAAAGGCACGAACTTTGACAGCACAACTCTTCTTT. The full variable domain, rest sourced from reference TRDV3 and TRDJ2, is CDKVTQSSPDQTVASGSEVVLLCTYDTVYSNPDLFWYRIRPDYSFQFVFYGDNSRSEGADFTQGRFSVKHILTQKAFHLVISPVRTEDSATYYCAFSGSTGGKARTLTAQLFFGKGTQLIVEP.

The chain joins TRDV2 to TRDJ3; unclear D gene. The J gene, absent from TCRdb, was called here by matching the DNA to germline. Germline assignment: CDR1 GEAIGNYY and CDR2 EKD. V was trimmed by 0 bases and J by 3 bases, leaving 17 bases between them. This CDR3 comprises 19 residues. The DNA for the CDR3 is TGTGCCTGTGACACCGGGTCGGCGGAAGGGAACTGGGACACCCGACAGATGTTTTTC. It encodes CACDTGSAEGNWDTRQMFF.

About this clone: The junction differs from germline at one of its ends, possibly a read error. This specimen includes other DNA sequences encoding the same CDR3. This chain connects TRDV1 to TRDJ1; tentatively, D is TRDD3 (5 bases). The CDR3 runs 18 residues. Germline-derived CDR1 and CDR2 are TSWWSYY and QGS. CDR3 coding DNA: TGTGCTCTTGGGGAACTAGTTGGATGCTCTAACACTGGCGATAAGCTCATCTTT. This translates into CALGELVGCSNTGDKLIF.

For this clone: The protein TCRdb lists differs from the translation of the DNA at residue 5; the protein given here is translated from the DNA itself. The rearrangement links TRDV1 to TRDJ1; 7 positions match TRDD3. The CDR3 has 16 amino acids. Germline V lookup: CDR1 TSWWSYY, CDR2 QGS. Trimming cost V 8 bases and J 0 bases; bases outside gene matches: 12. Here the CDR3 DNA reads TGTGCTCTTTGGCTCCTTGGGGGACAAAACACCGATAAACTCATCTTT. Translating it yields CALWLLGGQNTDKLIF.

This clone appeared a few times. This DNA's translation differs at residue 3 from TCRdb's protein, which comes from a much larger clone; a read error is likely, and the protein shown is translated from the DNA. J is TRDJ1 and V is TRDV2; 11 bases match TRDD3. The CDR3 has 15 amino acids. The germline gives CDR1 GEAIGNYY, CDR2 EKD. The chain's CDR3 is CARDTWGILDDKLIF. The CDR3 nucleotides read TGTGCCCGTGACACCTGGGGGATACTTGACGATAAACTCATCTTT.

This clone was seen only a few times. Other DNA variants within this sample encode the same CDR3. This chain links TRDV1 with TRDJ1, with 12 positions matching TRDD3. V lost 6 bases, J lost 8 bases, and 31 bases stayed unmatched. The germline V gene encodes CDR1 TSWWSYY and CDR2 QGS. The CDR3 length is 22 residues. The CDR3 DNA is TGTGCTCTTGGAGACCTTATATCTTCCTACCTTAAGTACTGGGGGATACCGGCCAAACTCATCTTT. It encodes CALGDLISSYLKYWGIPAKLIF.